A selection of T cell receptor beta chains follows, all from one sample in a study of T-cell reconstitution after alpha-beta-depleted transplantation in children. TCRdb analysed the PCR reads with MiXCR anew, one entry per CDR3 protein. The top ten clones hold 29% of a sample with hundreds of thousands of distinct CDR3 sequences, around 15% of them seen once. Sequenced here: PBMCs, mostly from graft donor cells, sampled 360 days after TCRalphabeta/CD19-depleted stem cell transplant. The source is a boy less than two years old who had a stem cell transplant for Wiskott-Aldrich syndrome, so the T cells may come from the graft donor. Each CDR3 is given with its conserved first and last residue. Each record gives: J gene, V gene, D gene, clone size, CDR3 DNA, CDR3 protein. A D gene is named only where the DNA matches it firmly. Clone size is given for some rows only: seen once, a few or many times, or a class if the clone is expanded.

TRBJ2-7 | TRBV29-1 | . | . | TGCAGCGTTGAAGAGTATGCAGGGGCCTACGAGCAGTACTTC | CSVEEYAGAYEQYF
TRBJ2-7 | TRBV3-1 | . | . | TGTGCCAGCAGCCATTTTCCCCCGGCAGCCTCCTACGAGCAGTACTTC | CASSHFPPAASYEQYF
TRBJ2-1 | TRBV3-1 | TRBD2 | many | TGTGCCAGCACCAGAGGACTAGCGAAATACAATGAGCAGTTCTTC | CASTRGLAKYNEQFF
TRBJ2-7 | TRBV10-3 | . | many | TGTGCCATCAGTGGACTTTCCTACGAGCAGTACTTC | CAISGLSYEQYF
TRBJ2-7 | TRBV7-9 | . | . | TGTGCCAGCAGCTCAATCTTCTACGAGCAGTACTTC | CASSSIFYEQYF
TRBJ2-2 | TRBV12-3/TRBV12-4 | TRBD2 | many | TGTGCCAGCAGACGGACTAGCGGGGGAACCGGGGAGCTGTTTTTT | CASRRTSGGTGELFF
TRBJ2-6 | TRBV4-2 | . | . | TGTGCCAGCAGCCAAGACAGCTACTCTGGGGCCAACGTCCTGACTTTC | CASSQDSYSGANVLTF
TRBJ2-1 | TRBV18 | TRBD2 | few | TGTGCCAGCTCACCACTTTCCGGGACTAGCGGGGGAACTGAGCAGTTCTTC | CASSPLSGTSGGTEQFF
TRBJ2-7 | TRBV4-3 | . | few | TGCGCCAGCAGCCAAGATGGGTCCTCCTCCTACGAGCAGTACTTC | CASSQDGSSSYEQYF
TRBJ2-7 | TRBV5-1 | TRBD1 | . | TGCGCCAGCAGCTTTTCGGGACAGGGGTACGAGCAGTACTTC | CASSFSGQGYEQYF
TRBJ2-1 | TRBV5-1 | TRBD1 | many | TGCGCCAGCAGCTTGGCCTTGGGGACAGGATACAATGAGCAGTTCTTC | CASSLALGTGYNEQFF
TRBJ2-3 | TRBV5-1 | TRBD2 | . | TGCGCGAGCACCTTGCAGCGGGGACCTAGTTTTCTGCAGTATTTT | CASTLQRGPSFLQYF
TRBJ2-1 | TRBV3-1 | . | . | TGTGCCAGCAGCCAAGATAACTCTCGCAGGGTGGGTGAGCAGTTCTTC | CASSQDNSRRVGEQFF
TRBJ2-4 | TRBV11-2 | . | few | TGTGCCAGCAGCTTAGGGCAGCCCCAAAACATTCAGTACTTC | CASSLGQPQNIQYF
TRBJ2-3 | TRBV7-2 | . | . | TGTGCCAGCAGCACACACAACGGACCAGATACGCAGTATTTT | CASSTHNGPDTQYF
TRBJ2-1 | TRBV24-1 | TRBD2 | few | TGTGCCACCAGTCAGGAGGGTCTAGCGGGGTTTTACAATGAGCAGTTCTTC | CATSQEGLAGFYNEQFF
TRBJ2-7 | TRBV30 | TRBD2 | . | TGTGCCTGGACGCGCGGGAGCTACGAGCAGTACTTC | CAWTRGSYEQYF
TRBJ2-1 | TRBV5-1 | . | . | TGCGCCAGCAGCTTGGTCCAGCGGAGATACAATGAGCAGTTCTTC | CASSLVQRRYNEQFF
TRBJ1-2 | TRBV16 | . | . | TGTGCCAGCAGCCAATCCCCCCAGTATGGCTACACCTTC | CASSQSPQYGYTF
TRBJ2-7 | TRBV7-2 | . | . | TGTGCCAGCAGCTTAGAACGGCGGACCTACGAGCAGTACTTC | CASSLERRTYEQYF
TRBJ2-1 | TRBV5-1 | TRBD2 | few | TGCGCCAGCAGCCCACCTAGCGGGAGGGCCCATGAGCAGTTCTTC | CASSPPSGRAHEQFF
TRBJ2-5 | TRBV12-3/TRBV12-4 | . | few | TGTGCCAGCAACCGGATGGAGCGCGGTCCCCTGGAGACCCAGTACTTC | CASNRMERGPLETQYF
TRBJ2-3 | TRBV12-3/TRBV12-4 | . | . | TGTGCCAGCAGTTTAGCGCCCAGGAGCCTAGGGTATTTT | CASSLAPRSLGYF
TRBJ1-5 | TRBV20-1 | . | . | TGCAGTGTCCCGCCCCACAGGGATGGCCAGCCCCAGCATTTT | CSVPPHRDGQPQHF
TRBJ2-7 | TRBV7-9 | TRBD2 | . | TGTGCCAGCAGCCGAGTATTAGCGGGAGGGTCTTACGAGCAGTACTTC | CASSRVLAGGSYEQYF
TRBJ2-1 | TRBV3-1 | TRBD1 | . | TGTGCCAGCAGCCAACCCCCGTCGGGACAGGGCGAGGGTGAGCAGTTCTTC | CASSQPPSGQGEGEQFF
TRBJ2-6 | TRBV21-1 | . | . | TGTGCCAGCAGCAAAGTGCGGGAAGGCTCTGGGGCCAACGTCCTGACTTTC | CASSKVREGSGANVLTF
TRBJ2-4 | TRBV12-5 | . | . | TGTGCTAGTGCAGGGTCTGCCAAAAACATTCAGTACTTC | CASAGSAKNIQYF
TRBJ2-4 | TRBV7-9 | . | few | TGTGCCAGCAGCTTAGGCAATGGGCAAGAAAACATTCAGTACTTC | CASSLGNGQENIQYF
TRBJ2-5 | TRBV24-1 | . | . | TGTGCCACCAGTGATGGTGGGGCGGCGAGAGAGACCCAGTACTTC | CATSDGGAARETQYF
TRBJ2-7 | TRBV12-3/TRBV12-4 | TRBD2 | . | TGTGCCAGCAGTTCCCCCGGATATAGCAGCGGGAAAAACTACGAGCAGTACTTC | CASSSPGYSSGKNYEQYF
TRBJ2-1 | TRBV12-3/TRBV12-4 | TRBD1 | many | TGTGCCAGCAGCCCGGGACAGTACAACTACAATGAGCAGTTCTTC | CASSPGQYNYNEQFF
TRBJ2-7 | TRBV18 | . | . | TGTGCCAGCTCACCATTAGACGCCACCTACGAGCAGTACTTC | CASSPLDATYEQYF
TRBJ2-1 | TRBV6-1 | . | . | TGTGCCAGCAGTAGTCAGGTTAAGGGGGGTTCCAATGAGCAGTTCTTC | CASSSQVKGGSNEQFF
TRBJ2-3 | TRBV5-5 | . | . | TGTGCCAGCACCTCAGTAGGGGGGGGGGCGGCAGATACGCAGTATTTT | CASTSVGGGAADTQYF
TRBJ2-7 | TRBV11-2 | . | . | TGTGCCAGCAGCTTTAACCATATCCGAAGCGAGCAGTACTTC | CASSFNHIRSEQYF
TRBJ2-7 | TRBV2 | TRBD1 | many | TGTGCCAGCAGGCCCCACGGGACAGCGTACGAGCAGTACTTC | CASRPHGTAYEQYF
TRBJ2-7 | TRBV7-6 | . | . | TGTGCCAGCAGCTTAGGGTGGGGGCTGACCTACGAGCAGTACTTC | CASSLGWGLTYEQYF
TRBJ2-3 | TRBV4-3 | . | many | TGCGCCAGCAGCCAAGATTGGTTAACCACAGATACGCAGTATTTT | CASSQDWLTTDTQYF
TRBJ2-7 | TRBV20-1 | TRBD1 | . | TGCAGTGCTAGATCGACAGGGCTTGAGCAGTACTTC | CSARSTGLEQYF
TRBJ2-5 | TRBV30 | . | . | TGTGCCTGGAGTGTCAAAGGACAGAAAGAGACCCAGTACTTC | CAWSVKGQKETQYF
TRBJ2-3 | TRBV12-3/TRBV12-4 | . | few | TGTGCCAGCAGTTTAAGACAGTATAGCACAGATACGCAGTATTTT | CASSLRQYSTDTQYF
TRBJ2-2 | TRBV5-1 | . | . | TGCGCCAGCAGCTTCGGGTGGGCCGGGGAGCTGTTTTTT | CASSFGWAGELFF
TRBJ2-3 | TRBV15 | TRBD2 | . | TGTGCCACCAGCAGAGATCGTTCAGTCTGGCGGGGGGCCACAGATACGAAGTATTTT | CATSRDRSVWRGATDTKYF